This entry features one T cell receptor (beta chain) sequence. The data belong to a study of blood T cells in healthy people across ages. A sample-barcoded 5' primer and a J-beta primer mix were used in a second PCR of roughly 7 to 11 cycles. Tagging of each cDNA molecule was performed by a template-switch adaptor with 12 random nucleotides. Each CDR3 protein is one row after TCRdb ran MiXCR on the 5' RACE reads. Of hundreds of thousands of distinct CDR3 sequences listed, 55% to 70% are singletons. CDR1 and CDR2 from the germline V gene are DFQATT and SNEGSKA (reference sequence). V was pared by 5 bases and J by 3 bases, with 7 bases of the junction left unmatched. The CDR3 length is 13 residues.

What was sequenced was blood. The chain recombines TRBV20-1 with TRBJ2-7; 7 nucleotides align to TRBD2. The sequence was collected from a man in his thirties or forties in good health. CDR3 residues: CSAATSGNYEQYF. The DNA for the CDR3 is TGCAGTGCTGCCACCAGCGGGAACTACGAGCAGTACTTC.